Following are 5 T cell receptor beta chains from one sample sequenced in a study of blood T cell repertoires in COVID-19 (TCRdb year 2020). The library relied on the immunoSEQ multiplex PCR assay. This is the immuneACCESS table as TCRdb keeps it, with only in-frame sequences that have V and J called. A part of the clones is gone; compared with another copy, unresolved V genes explain less than half, and the rest is unexplained. The table for this sample lists about 280,000 clones; 89% of them were counted only once. 2.2% of the sample comes from the top ten. Sample: peripheral blood. These receptor sequences come from a man aged 50 to 60 with acute or convalescent COVID-19.

The J gene is TRBJ2-3, the V gene TRBV10-1; D uncertain. V was cut by 6 bases and J by 0 bases, with 4 bases left in between. The V gene's germline CDR1 is WNHNN and CDR2 SYGVQD (reference sequence). The CDR3 sequence is 12 residues long. The CDR3 DNA is TGCGCCAGCAGCCTAAGCACAGATACGCAGTATTTT. It is translated as CASSLSTDTQYF.

This clone has just one count. The chain has TRBV5-5 and TRBJ1-5; 9 nucleotides align to TRBD1. The germline gives CDR1 SGHKS, CDR2 YYEKEE (reference sequence). The CDR3 runs to 17 residues. V was clipped by 4 bases and J by 4 bases; unmatched bases: 12. The CDR3 region is CASSPEHRGQRNQPQHF. CDR3 nucleotide sequence: TGTGCCAGCAGCCCAGAACACAGGGGGCAAAGAAATCAGCCCCAGCATTTT.

The rearrangement links TRBV30 to TRBJ2-2; D unclear. The CDR3 consists of 13 residues. Germline assignment: CDR1 GTSNPN and CDR2 SVGIG (reference sequence). The ends were cut back, 3 bases at V and 7 bases at J, with 12 bases in the middle. The CDR3, as DNA: TGTGCCTGGAGCTATACAGTGTTCGGGGAGCTGTTTTTT. Translating it yields CAWSYTVFGELFF.

The J gene is TRBJ2-5, the V gene TRBV19, with a weak D call TRBD1 (6 bases). CDR3 length: 14 amino acids. V was clipped by 5 bases and J by 5 bases, with 15 bases between them. Per germline, CDR1 LNHDA and CDR2 SQIVND (reference sequence). The CDR3 bases are TGTGCCAGTAGTGCCCGGACAGTACTGGAGACCCAGTACTTC. It codes for CASSARTVLETQYF.

This clone was counted only a few times. The V and J genes are TRBV19 and TRBJ2-5, with 9 bases aligning to TRBD2. Germline-derived CDR1 and CDR2 are LNHDA and SQIVND (reference sequence). The CDR3 is 15 amino acids. J lost 5 bases, V lost 5 bases, and 9 bases had no gene match. CDR3 region: CASSRIAGVRETQYF. CDR3 DNA sequence: TGTGCCAGTAGTCGGATAGCGGGGGTGAGGGAGACCCAGTACTTC. Together with reference TRBV19 and TRBJ2-5, the CDR3 gives the full variable domain: DGGITQSPKYLFRKEGQNVTLSCEQNLNHDAMYWYRQDPGQGLRLIYYSQIVNDFQKGDIAEGYSVSREKKESFPLTVTSAQKNPTAFYLCASSRIAGVRETQYFGPGTRLLVL.